The 21 T cell receptor beta chains below were found in one sample sequenced in a study of T cells in Graves' hyperthyroidism and ophthalmopathy. Amplification yielded TCR beta CDR3 regions, with RNA transcripts as the source. During a first-round RT-PCR of the TCR CDR3, the HTBI primer set was used. TCRdb independently ran MiXCR on the multiplex PCR reads; one entry per CDR3 protein. Of approximately 600,000 distinct CDR3 sequences detected, about a fifth appear once; the ten largest clones hold around a third. The specimen was blood. These receptors were taken from a man aged 25-45 years with Graves' ophthalmopathy.

The rearrangement uses TRBV12-3 or TRBV12-4 and TRBJ2-6, with D perhaps assigned TRBD1 or TRBD2 (5 bases each). V was cut by 3 bases and J by 0 bases, with 18 bases left in between. CDR3 length: 19 residues. The CDR3 protein is CASSFFFGTDNSGANVLTF. CDR3 sequence (DNA): TGTGCCAGCAGTTTCTTTTTCGGGACGGATAACTCTGGGGCCAACGTCCTGACTTTC.

V is TRBV29-1 and J is TRBJ2-3; 11 bases line up with TRBD2. The CDR3 totals 16 residues. The V segment lost 0 bases and the J segment 7 bases; nucleotides outside the gene matches: 9. Germline V CDR1 and CDR2: SQVTM, ANQGSEA. In DNA, the CDR3 is TGCAGCGTTGAAGAGGAACTAGCGGGAGTACGATATACGCAGTATTTT. Translated, it gives CSVEEELAGVRYTQYF.

The rearrangement uses TRBV12-3 or TRBV12-4 and TRBJ2-5; D is perhaps TRBD2 (5 bases). V was pared by 8 bases and J by 7 bases, with 20 bases between. The CDR3 has 14 residues. In DNA, the CDR3 is TGTGCCAGCGGCCACTCCCGAGGGTCCGGGACCCAGTACTTC. It specifies CASGHSRGSGTQYF.

In its sample, this clonotype was seen many times. The chain employs TRBV20-1 and TRBJ2-7; D is tentatively TRBD1 or TRBD2 (5 bases each). Germline CDR1 reads DFQATT; CDR2 reads SNEGSKA (reference sequence). The CDR3 has 12 residues. V was clipped by 6 bases and J by 3 bases, with 12 bases between them. The DNA of the CDR3 is TGCAGTGCCCAGCCGAGGGGCTACGAGCAGTACTTC. Translation: CSAQPRGYEQYF.

The chain uses TRBV10-3 and TRBJ2-7; 7 nucleotides align to TRBD2. The trim removed 11 bases at V and 6 bases at J, leaving 10 bases unmatched. The germline V gene encodes CDR1 ENHRY and CDR2 SYGVKD. The CDR3 spans 12 residues. The CDR3 DNA sequence: TGTGCCGCCCATGCGGGCGGGGGCGAGCAGTACTTC. It encodes CAAHAGGGEQYF.

This chain joins TRBV6-5 and TRBJ2-7; 9 bases are shared with TRBD2. The CDR3 contains 14 residues. The junction had 9 bases not matched to a gene; V was cut back by 7 bases and J by 5 bases. Germline assignment: CDR1 MNHEY and CDR2 SVGAGI. The CDR3 here is CASISYGTSNEQYF. In DNA, the CDR3 is TGTGCCAGCATTTCCTATGGGACTAGCAACGAGCAGTACTTC.

A few counts support this clonotype. The rearrangement joins TRBV7-8 to TRBJ2-2; either TRBD1 or TRBD2 may supply D (5 bases each). Germline-derived CDR1 and CDR2 are SGHVS and FQNEAQ. The V and J ends lost 2 bases and 4 bases respectively, with 17 bases between them. This CDR3 has 17 amino acids. DNA of the CDR3: TGTGCCAGCAGCTTACACAGGACCCCCGGGGTCACCGGGGAGCTGTTTTTT. Translating it yields CASSLHRTPGVTGELFF.

The rearrangement links TRBV5-6 to TRBJ2-7; 7 positions agree with TRBD2. The V gene end was trimmed by 5 bases and the J gene end by 7 bases; junction bases not matched to a gene: 9. This CDR3 is 13 amino acids long. Per germline, CDR1 SGHDT and CDR2 YYEEEE. In DNA, the CDR3 is TGTGCCAGCAGTTCCGGACTAGAGGAAGAGCAGTACTTC. Its protein is CASSSGLEEEQYF.

The chain combines TRBV20-1 with TRBJ1-2; 8 nucleotides match TRBD1. The CDR3 sequence is 15 residues long. The V segment lost 6 bases and the J segment 0 bases; nucleotides outside the gene matches: 9. Germline V gene data show CDR1 as DFQATT and CDR2 as SNEGSKA (reference sequence). DNA for the CDR3: TGCAGTGCCCCAACGGACAGGGCCTCTAACTATGGCTACACCTTC. Amino acids: CSAPTDRASNYGYTF.

Of note for this clonotype: The final CDR3 position lacks the conserved phenylalanine or tryptophan, pointing to a likely read error. The V gene is TRBV20-1, the J gene TRBJ2-5; D unresolved. The CDR3 is 12 amino acids. V was shortened by 3 bases and J by 6 bases, with 11 bases between the two germline ends. Germline lookup yields CDR1 DFQATT and CDR2 SNEGSKA (reference sequence). The CDR3 region is CSASPRVKTQYS. Written as DNA, the CDR3 is TGCAGTGCTAGCCCTAGAGTTAAGACCCAGTACTCC.

V is TRBV27 and J is TRBJ2-1, with 13 bases fitting TRBD2. This CDR3 contains 15 residues. Germline trimming cut 6 bases from V and 6 bases from J; bases unmatched to any gene: 5. CDR1 and CDR2 from the germline V gene are MNHEY and SMNVEV (reference sequence). CDR3 DNA: TGTGCCAGCAGACTAGCGGGAGGGCTTTTCAATGAGCAGTTCTTC. Its translation is CASRLAGGLFNEQFF.

This clonotype was seen ten or more times. The chain uses TRBV30 and TRBJ2-7; D may correspond to TRBD1 or TRBD2 (5 bases each). The CDR3 contains 12 residues. V gave up 1 base and J gave up 4 bases, with 8 bases separating them. Germline V gene data show CDR1 as GTSNPN and CDR2 as SVGIG (reference sequence). The CDR3 DNA reads as TGTGCCTGGAGTGGGGACGGTTACGAGCAGTACTTC. Its protein product is CAWSGDGYEQYF.

The CDR3 DNA sequence: TGTGCCAGCAGTTTATCTTGGGAAGCCGAGCAGTACTTC. This codes for CASSLSWEAEQYF. V and J are TRBV27 and TRBJ2-7, with unresolved D. Trimming removed 0 bases at V and 6 bases at J, with 9 bases between. The CDR3 length is 13 residues. Germline CDR1 MNHEY, CDR2 SMNVEV (reference sequence).

This clonotype was found a few times. The chain uses TRBV5-1 and TRBJ1-6, with D tentatively TRBD1 (5 bases). Germline CDR1 is SGHRS and CDR2 is YFSETQ. Trimming took off 3 bases at V and 10 bases at J, with 17 bases between the two ends. The length of the CDR3 is 15 residues. The CDR3 is CASSSTLGGGSPLHF. CDR3 in DNA: TGCGCCAGCAGCTCAACACTTGGGGGAGGATCACCCCTCCACTTT.

This clonotype came up many times. The V and J genes are TRBV6-1 and TRBJ1-5; D may be TRBD1 (5 bases). This CDR3 is 13 amino acids long. Between the trimmed V and J ends, which lost 9 bases and 4 bases, there was a span of 13 bases. Looked up from germline, CDR1 is MNHNS and CDR2 is SASEGT. Here the CDR3 DNA reads TGTGCCAGTAAAGGGGAGGAGAATCAGCCCCAGCATTTT. This codes for CASKGEENQPQHF.

V gene TRBV6-4 combines with J gene TRBJ2-1; D perhaps matches TRBD2 (5 bases). Trimming shortened V by 10 bases and J by 8 bases, and 12 bases separated the two germline ends. The CDR3 totals 11 residues. CDR1 is MRHNA, CDR2 SNTAGT, per germline. The CDR3 loop is CATSHGDEQFF. In nucleotides, the CDR3 is TGTGCCACCTCCCACGGGGATGAGCAGTTCTTC.

This clonotype has a count of ten or more. The V call is TRBV10-3, the J call TRBJ2-1, with D perhaps TRBD2 (7 bases). In germline, CDR1 is ENHRY, CDR2 SYGVKD. The CDR3 extends over 14 amino acids. Trimming cost V 6 bases and J 8 bases, with 17 bases left between them. The CDR3 DNA follows: TGTGCCATCAGGAGGAGCGGAGGGGGGGATGAGCAGTTCTTC. The encoded protein is CAIRRSGGGDEQFF.

The chain employs TRBV4-2 and TRBJ2-1; either TRBD1 or TRBD2 may fit D (5 bases each). The CDR3 totals 14 residues. V was cut by 4 bases and J by 13 bases, with 20 bases left in between. CDR1 and CDR2 from the germline V gene are LGHNA and YNFKEQ. CDR3 sequence: CASSPRTGLGGQFF. The DNA for the CDR3 is TGTGCCAGCAGCCCCCGGACCGGTCTTGGGGGTCAGTTCTTC.

This clonotype was recorded many times. V and J are TRBV6-5 and TRBJ1-1; 9 bases map to TRBD1. This CDR3 has 15 residues. J was trimmed by 4 bases and V by 2 bases; bases with no gene match: 5. Germline assignment: CDR1 MNHEY and CDR2 SVGAGI. CDR3 sequence (DNA): TGTGCCAGCAGTTACGGGGGGACAGGGCGCACTGAAGCTTTCTTT. It is translated as CASSYGGTGRTEAFF.

This clonotype was picked up many times. The chain is built from TRBV28 and TRBJ1-1, with D possibly being TRBD1 (5 bases). The CDR3 consists of 15 residues. With 3 bases removed from V and 4 bases from J, the gap between germline ends came to 15 bases. Germline loops: CDR1 MDHEN, CDR2 SYDVKM. Here the CDR3 DNA reads TGTGCCAGCAGTTTCTCTTCAGGGTGGACCACTGAAGCTTTCTTT. Protein product: CASSFSSGWTTEAFF.

This chain connects TRBV28 to TRBJ2-7; the D gene is possibly TRBD2 (5 bases). Looked up from germline, CDR1 is MDHEN and CDR2 is SYDVKM. Trimming stripped 5 bases from V and 6 bases from J, with 14 bases between. The CDR3 is made up of 13 amino acids. The CDR3 protein is CASSLPDLLEQYF. The CDR3 nucleotides are TGTGCCAGCAGTCTACCGGACTTACTCGAGCAGTACTTC. The complete variable domain, with remaining parts taken from reference TRBV28 and TRBJ2-7, reads DVKVTQSSRYLVKRTGEKVFLECVQDMDHENMFWYRQDPGLGLRLIYFSYDVKMKEKGDIPEGYSVSREKKERFSLILESASTNQTSMYLCASSLPDLLEQYFGPGTRLTVT.